This entry concerns a single T cell receptor (beta chain). Its specificity is unknown. The sequencing template was cDNA reverse transcribed from extracted RNA. The assay was immunoSEQ multiplex PCR, and TCRdb's table has in-frame clones only and misses some. The sample lists 140,000 to 150,000 clones, 40% to 65% occurring once. The investigators collected lesional scalp punch biopsies and peripheral blood from alopecia areata patients. These data come from a study of CD8+ T cells in alopecia areata. Study details: Tofacitinib therapy lasting 6 to 18 months was followed by 6 months off drug.

General study findings and limits: Although TCR sharing was seen in mice, sharing across patients was less clear, possibly for HLA-related reasons.

The clonotype comes from a human donor with alopecia areata. The input for sequencing was CD4+ T cells sorted from blood, taken at week 0.

The CDR3 bases are TGTGCCAGCAGTTACAAAGAGACCCAGTACTTC. Translation: CASSYKETQYF. The chain recombines TRBV6-6 with TRBJ2-5; D gene unclear. The germline V gene encodes CDR1 MNHNY and CDR2 SVGAGI (reference sequence). The CDR3 runs to 11 residues. The ends were cut back, 2 bases at V and 3 bases at J, with 1 base in the middle.